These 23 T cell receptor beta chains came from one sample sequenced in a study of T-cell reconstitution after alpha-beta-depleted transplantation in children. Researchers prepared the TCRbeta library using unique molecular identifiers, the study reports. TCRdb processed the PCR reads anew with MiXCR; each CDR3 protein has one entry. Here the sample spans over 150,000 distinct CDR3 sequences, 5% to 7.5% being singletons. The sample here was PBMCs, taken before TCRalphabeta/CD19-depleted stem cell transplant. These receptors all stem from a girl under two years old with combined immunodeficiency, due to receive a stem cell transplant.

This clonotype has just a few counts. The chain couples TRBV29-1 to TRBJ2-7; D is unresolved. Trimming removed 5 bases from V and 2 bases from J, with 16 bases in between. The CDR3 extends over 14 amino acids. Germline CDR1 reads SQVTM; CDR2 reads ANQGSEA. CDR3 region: CSVTRASPTYEQYF. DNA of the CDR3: TGCAGCGTTACCCGGGCCTCGCCTACCTACGAGCAGTACTTC.

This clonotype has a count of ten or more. The CDR3 DNA is TGTGCCAGCAGCTTGCGTAACAGGAGATACACAGATACGCAGTATTTT. It encodes CASSLRNRRYTDTQYF. This sequence joins TRBV5-6 and TRBJ2-3; D perhaps matches TRBD1 (5 bases). The germline V and J ends were trimmed by 1 base and 2 bases, with 14 bases remaining between them. Germline lookup yields CDR1 SGHDT and CDR2 YYEEEE. There are 16 residues in the CDR3. The entire variable domain, with the rest obtained from reference TRBV5-6 and TRBJ2-3, is as follows: DAGVTQSPTHLIKTRGQQVTLRCSPKSGHDTVSWYQQALGQGPQFIFQYYEEEERQRGNFPDRFSGHQFPNYSSELNVNALLLGDSALYLCASSLRNRRYTDTQYFGPGTRLTVL.

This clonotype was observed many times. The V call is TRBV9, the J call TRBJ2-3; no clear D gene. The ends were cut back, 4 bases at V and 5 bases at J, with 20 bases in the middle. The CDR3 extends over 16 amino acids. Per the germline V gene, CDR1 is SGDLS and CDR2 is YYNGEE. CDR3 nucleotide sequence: TGTGCCAGCAGCCCCCCCGATGGTTACTACGGAGATACGCAGTATTTT. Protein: CASSPPDGYYGDTQYF.

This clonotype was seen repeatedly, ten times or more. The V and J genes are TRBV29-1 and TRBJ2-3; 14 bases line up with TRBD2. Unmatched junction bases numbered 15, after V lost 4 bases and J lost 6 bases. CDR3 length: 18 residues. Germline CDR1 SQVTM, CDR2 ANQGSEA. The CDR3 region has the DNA TGCAGCGTTGGCCTACCTCCGGGACTAGCGGGGGAATGGGATACGCAGTATTTT. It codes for CSVGLPPGLAGEWDTQYF.

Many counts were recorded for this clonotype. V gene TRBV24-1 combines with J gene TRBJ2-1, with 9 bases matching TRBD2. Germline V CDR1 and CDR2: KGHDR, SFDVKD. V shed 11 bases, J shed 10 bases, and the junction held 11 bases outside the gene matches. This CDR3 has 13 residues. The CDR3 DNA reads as TGTGCCAACGCACAGGGACTAGCACAGGAGCAGTTCTTC. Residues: CANAQGLAQEQFF.

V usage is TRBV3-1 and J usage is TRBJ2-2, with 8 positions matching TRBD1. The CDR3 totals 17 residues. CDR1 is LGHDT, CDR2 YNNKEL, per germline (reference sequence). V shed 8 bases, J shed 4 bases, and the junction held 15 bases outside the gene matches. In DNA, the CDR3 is TGTGCCAGCTGCAAGCACCTCCGGACAGGGCCCACCGGGGAGCTGTTTTTT. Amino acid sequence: CASCKHLRTGPTGELFF.

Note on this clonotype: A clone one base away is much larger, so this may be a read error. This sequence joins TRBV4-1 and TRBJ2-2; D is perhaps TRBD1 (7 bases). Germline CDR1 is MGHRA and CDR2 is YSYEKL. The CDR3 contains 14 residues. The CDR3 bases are TGCGCCAGCAGCCAGGGACAGAACACCGGGGAGGTGTTTTTT. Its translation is CASSQGQNTGEVFF.

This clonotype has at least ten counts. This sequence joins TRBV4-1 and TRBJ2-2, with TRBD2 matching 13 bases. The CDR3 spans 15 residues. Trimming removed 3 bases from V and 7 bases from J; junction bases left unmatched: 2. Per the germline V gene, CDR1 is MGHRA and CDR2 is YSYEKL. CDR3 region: CASSQGLAGYGELFF. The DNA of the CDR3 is TGCGCCAGCAGCCAGGGACTAGCGGGATACGGGGAGCTGTTTTTT.

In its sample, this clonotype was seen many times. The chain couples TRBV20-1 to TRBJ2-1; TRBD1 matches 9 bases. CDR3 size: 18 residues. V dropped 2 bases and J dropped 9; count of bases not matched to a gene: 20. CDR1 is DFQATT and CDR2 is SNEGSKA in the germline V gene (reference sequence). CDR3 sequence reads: CSARSLRTGDRVVGEQFF. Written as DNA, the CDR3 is TGCAGTGCTAGATCTCTTAGGACAGGGGATAGGGTAGTTGGTGAGCAGTTCTTC.

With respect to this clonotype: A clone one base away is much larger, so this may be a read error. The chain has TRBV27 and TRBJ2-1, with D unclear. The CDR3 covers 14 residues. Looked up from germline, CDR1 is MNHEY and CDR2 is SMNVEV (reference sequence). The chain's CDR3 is CVSSSITAYNEQFF. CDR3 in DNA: TGTGTCAGCAGTTCAATTACAGCCTACAATGAGCAGTTCTTC.

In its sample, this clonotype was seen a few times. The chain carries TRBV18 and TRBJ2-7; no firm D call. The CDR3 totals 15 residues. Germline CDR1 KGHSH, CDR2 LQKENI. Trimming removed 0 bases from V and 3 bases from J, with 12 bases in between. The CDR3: CASSPPSYPIYEQYF. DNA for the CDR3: TGTGCCAGCTCACCACCATCATACCCTATCTACGAGCAGTACTTC.

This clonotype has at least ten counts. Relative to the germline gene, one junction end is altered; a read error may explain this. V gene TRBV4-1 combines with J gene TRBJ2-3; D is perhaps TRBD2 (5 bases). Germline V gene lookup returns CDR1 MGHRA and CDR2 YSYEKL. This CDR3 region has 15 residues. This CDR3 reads CASSPLRARTDTQYF. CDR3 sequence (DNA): TGCGCCAGCAGCCCCCTGAGGGCTAGAACAGATACACAGTATTTT.

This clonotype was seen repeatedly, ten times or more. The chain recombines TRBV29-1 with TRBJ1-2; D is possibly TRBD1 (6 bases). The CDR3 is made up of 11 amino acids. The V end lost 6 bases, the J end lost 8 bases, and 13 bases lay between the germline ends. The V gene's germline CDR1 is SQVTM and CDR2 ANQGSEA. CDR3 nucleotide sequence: TGCAGCGTATCCAGACAGGCCGGCTACACCTTC. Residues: CSVSRQAGYTF.

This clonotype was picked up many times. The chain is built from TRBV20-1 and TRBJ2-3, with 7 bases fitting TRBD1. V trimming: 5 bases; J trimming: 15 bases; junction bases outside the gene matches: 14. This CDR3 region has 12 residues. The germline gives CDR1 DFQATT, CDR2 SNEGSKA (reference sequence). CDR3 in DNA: TGCAGTGCTGGTGGGGACAGCCCGGCGATCTATTTT. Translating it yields CSAGGDSPAIYF.

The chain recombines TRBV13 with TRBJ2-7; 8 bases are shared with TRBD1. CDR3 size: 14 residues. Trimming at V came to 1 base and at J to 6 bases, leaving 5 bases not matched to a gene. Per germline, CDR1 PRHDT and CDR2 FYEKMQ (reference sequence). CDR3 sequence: CASSLADRVGEQYF. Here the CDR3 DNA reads TGTGCCAGCAGCTTAGCGGACAGGGTGGGCGAGCAGTACTTC.

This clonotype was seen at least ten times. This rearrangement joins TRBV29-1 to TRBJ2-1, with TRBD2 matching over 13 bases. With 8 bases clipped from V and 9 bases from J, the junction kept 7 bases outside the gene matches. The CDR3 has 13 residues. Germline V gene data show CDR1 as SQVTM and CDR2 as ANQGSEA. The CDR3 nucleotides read TGCAGCCCGGGACTAGCGGGATCTGGTGAGCAGTTCTTC. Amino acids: CSPGLAGSGEQFF.

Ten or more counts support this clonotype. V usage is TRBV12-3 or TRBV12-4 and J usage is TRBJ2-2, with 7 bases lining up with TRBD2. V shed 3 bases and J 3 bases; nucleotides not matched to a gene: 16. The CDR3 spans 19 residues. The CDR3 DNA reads TGTGCCAGCAGTTTTTACGTCAATCTGGCTAGCGGATACACCGGGGAGCTGTTTTTT. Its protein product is CASSFYVNLASGYTGELFF.

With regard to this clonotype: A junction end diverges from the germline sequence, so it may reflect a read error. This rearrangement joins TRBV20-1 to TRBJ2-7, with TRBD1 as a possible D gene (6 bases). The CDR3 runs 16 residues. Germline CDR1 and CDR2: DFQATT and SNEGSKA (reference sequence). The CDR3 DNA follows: TGCAGTGCTAGATCTTTGGTAACAGGGACCACCTACGATCAGTACTTC. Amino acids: CSARSLVTGTTYDQYF.

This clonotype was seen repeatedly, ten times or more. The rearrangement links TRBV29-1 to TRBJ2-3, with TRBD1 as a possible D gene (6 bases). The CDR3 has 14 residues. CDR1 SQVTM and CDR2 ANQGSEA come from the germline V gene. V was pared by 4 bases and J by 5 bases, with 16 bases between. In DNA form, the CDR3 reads TGCAGCGTTGGTCCAGGGACATCCAGAGATACGCAGTATTTT. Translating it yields CSVGPGTSRDTQYF.

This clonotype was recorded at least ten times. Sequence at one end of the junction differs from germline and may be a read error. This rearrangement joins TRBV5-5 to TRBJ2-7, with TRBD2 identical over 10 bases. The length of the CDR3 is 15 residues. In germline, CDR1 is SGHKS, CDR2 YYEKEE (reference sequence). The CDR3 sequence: CASSLKRGGSNEQYF. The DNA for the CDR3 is TGTGCCAGCAGCTTAAAGCGGGGGGGCTCCAACGAGCAGTACTTC.

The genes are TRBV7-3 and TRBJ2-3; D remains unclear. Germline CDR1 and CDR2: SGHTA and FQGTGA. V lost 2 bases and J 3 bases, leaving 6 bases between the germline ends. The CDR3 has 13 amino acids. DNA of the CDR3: TGTGCCAGCAGCTTACAGATGACAGATACGCAGTATTTT. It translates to CASSLQMTDTQYF.

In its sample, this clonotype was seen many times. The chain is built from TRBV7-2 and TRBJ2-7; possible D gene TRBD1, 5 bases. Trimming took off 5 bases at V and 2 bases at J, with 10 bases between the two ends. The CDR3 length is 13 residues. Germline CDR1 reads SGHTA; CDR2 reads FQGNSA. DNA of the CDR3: TGTGCCAGCAGCCTCAGGGTCCCCTACGAGCAGTACTTC. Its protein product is CASSLRVPYEQYF.

The CDR3 here is CASSEEALGGGETQYF. The CDR3 DNA sequence: TGTGCCAGCAGTGAAGAGGCACTGGGAGGTGGGGAGACCCAGTACTTC. The chain combines TRBV2 with TRBJ2-5; TRBD2 is a possible D gene (6 bases). This CDR3 has 16 amino acids. Germline lookup yields CDR1 SNHLY and CDR2 FYNNEI. Trimming stripped 1 base from V and 5 bases from J, with 17 bases between.